In this sample, the clone carrying this T cell receptor beta chain turned up a few times. V lost 0 bases, J lost 3 bases, and 12 bases lay in between. Germline CDR1 and CDR2: MNHNY and SVGAGI (reference sequence). The CDR3 runs 15 residues. In each sample, at least 7 million PBMCs were isolated. The sample originates from a study of blood T cells in healthy people across ages. PCR was performed a second time for about 6 to 11 cycles using a sample-barcoded 5' primer and a J-beta primer mix. Individual samples furnished no less than 3 million CDR3-containing paired-end reads apiece. One entry per CDR3 protein results from TCRdb running MiXCR on the 5' RACE reads. The table includes some 730,000 distinct CDR3 sequences, about a fifth detected once.

The chain recombines TRBV6-6 with TRBJ2-7, with D unresolved. The sequenced material came from blood. The clonotype originates from a man in his 70s in good health. The CDR3 DNA reads TGTGCCAGCAGTTACTCGTCAGTACAGAACTACGAGCAGTACTTC. Its protein product is CASSYSSVQNYEQYF.